This T cell receptor beta chain was documented in a study of CD8 T cells in ankylosing spondylitis. Study-wide findings and caveats: Reportedly, significant enrichment of disease-linked clones occurred in matched ankylosing spondylitis synovial fluid. For ankylosing spondylitis blood, a TCR beta motif of 8 or 9 highly homologous variants appeared characteristic.

This CDR3 has 14 amino acids. CDR1 MNHEY and CDR2 SVGEGT come from the germline V gene. After removal of 2 bases from V and 1 base from J, the junction contained 1 base not matched to a gene. This clonotype has a count of ten or more. Its target is not known. TCRdb re-analysed the 5' RACE reads in MiXCR, keeping a single row per CDR3 protein. The sample shows some 220,000 distinct CDR3 sequences, roughly a tenth of them seen only once. The chain links TRBV6-2 or TRBV6-3 to TRBJ1-1, with TRBD1 matching 7 bases. The sample was blood, either unsorted or a sorted T cell fraction (not recorded which). This clonotype was obtained from a male donor with ankylosing spondylitis or in good health (not recorded which). In nucleotides, the CDR3 is TGTGCCAGCAGTTACCGGACAGGGAACACTGAAGCTTTCTTT. Its translation: CASSYRTGNTEAFF.